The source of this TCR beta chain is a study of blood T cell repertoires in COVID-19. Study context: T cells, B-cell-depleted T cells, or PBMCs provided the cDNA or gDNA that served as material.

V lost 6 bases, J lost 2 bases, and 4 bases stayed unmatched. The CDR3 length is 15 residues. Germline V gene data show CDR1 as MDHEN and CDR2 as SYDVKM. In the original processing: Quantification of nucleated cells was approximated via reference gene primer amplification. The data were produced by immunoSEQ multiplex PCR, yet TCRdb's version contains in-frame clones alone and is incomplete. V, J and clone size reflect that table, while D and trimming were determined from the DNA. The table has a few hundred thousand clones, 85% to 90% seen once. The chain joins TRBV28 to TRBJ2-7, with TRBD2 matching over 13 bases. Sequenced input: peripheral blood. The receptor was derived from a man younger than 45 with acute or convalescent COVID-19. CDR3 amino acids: CASRTGLAGTYEQYF. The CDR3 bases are TGTGCCAGCAGAACGGGACTAGCGGGAACCTACGAGCAGTACTTC. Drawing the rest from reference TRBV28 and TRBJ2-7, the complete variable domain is DVKVTQSSRYLVKRTGEKVFLECVQDMDHENMFWYRQDPGLGLRLIYFSYDVKMKEKGDIPEGYSVSREKKERFSLILESASTNQTSMYLCASRTGLAGTYEQYFGPGTRLTVT.